The 20 T cell receptor beta chains below were found in one sample sequenced in a study of CD8+CD57+ T cells in acquired aplastic anemia. Genomic DNA, serving as template, underwent TCR beta VDJ and CDR3 profiling. TCRdb analysed the reads with MiXCR anew, one entry per CDR3 protein. Of some 150,000 distinct CDR3 sequences in the sample, 40% to 45% were seen once. Sequencing input: sorted CD4+, CD8+, or CD8+CD57+ T cells (not recorded which) from PBMCs. These receptor sequences come from a human donor in good health, serving as a control.

Ten or more counts support this clonotype. J is TRBJ2-7 and V is TRBV29-1; possible D gene TRBD2, 7 bases. This CDR3 region has 14 residues. Trimming took 6 bases from V and 2 from J, leaving 17 bases between them. Germline loops: CDR1 SQVTM, CDR2 ANQGSEA. The DNA for the CDR3 is TGCAGCGTCAAGACAGGTAGCGGGCCCTACGAGCAGTACTTC. This sequence encodes CSVKTGSGPYEQYF.

This clonotype was observed at least ten times. CDR3 in DNA: TGTGCCAGCAGCGTAGGAAACCTAGCGGGCGGGGAGGAGCCCCAGTACTTC. Protein product: CASSVGNLAGGEEPQYF. The V and J genes are TRBV9 and TRBJ2-5; TRBD2 matches at 8 bases. The CDR3 contains 17 residues. V was pared by 0 bases and J by 9 bases, with 16 bases of the junction left unmatched. Germline values: CDR1 SGDLS, CDR2 YYNGEE.

This clonotype showed up many times. CDR3 residues: CASSLISGSVNEQFF. DNA of the CDR3: TGTGCCAGCAGCTTAATAAGCGGATCCGTCAATGAGCAGTTCTTC. The chain is built from TRBV7-7 and TRBJ2-1, with D possibly matching TRBD2 (5 bases). This CDR3 has 15 residues. Deletions cut 2 bases from V and 6 bases from J, with 14 bases between. Germline CDR1 and CDR2: SSHAT and FNYEAQ (reference sequence).

As for this clonotype: A much larger clone differs from this one at a single base, so this may be a read error. No conserved phenylalanine or tryptophan is present at the end of the CDR3, so a read error is the likely explanation. This chain links TRBV29-1 with TRBJ2-1; TRBD2 agrees at 9 bases. The CDR3 sequence is 16 residues long. Looked up from germline, CDR1 is SQVTM and CDR2 is ANQGSEA. The junction had 15 bases not matched to a gene; V was cut back by 3 bases and J by 9 bases. The CDR3 DNA reads TGCAGCGTTGACGCGTTCGGCGGGGGGGTTTTAGGTGAGCAGTTCCTC. This encodes CSVDAFGGGVLGEQFL.

This clonotype was observed at least ten times. DNA for the CDR3: TGTGCCAGCAGCAGGACAACCTCAGGGGCTTATGGCTACACCTTC. This sequence encodes CASSRTTSGAYGYTF. The chain is built from TRBV14 and TRBJ1-2; D perhaps matches TRBD1 (6 bases). The CDR3 has 15 residues. Trimming shortened V by 5 bases and J by 5 bases, and 18 bases separated the two germline ends. CDR1 SGHDN and CDR2 FVKESK come from the germline V gene.

Of note for this clonotype: A read error may produce the germline difference seen at one junction end. The V gene is TRBV10-3, the J gene TRBJ1-5; a possible D gene is TRBD1 (5 bases). This CDR3 spans 14 amino acids. Germline loops: CDR1 ENHRY, CDR2 SYGVKD. Here the CDR3 reads CAISEQDAAGAQRF. For the CDR3, the DNA is TGTGCCATCAGCGAACAGGATGCTGCCGGGGCCCAGCGTTTT.

For the CDR3, the DNA is TGTGCCAGCAGGGTAATGTCGCAGTATTTT. This sequence encodes CASRVMSQYF. The V gene is TRBV2, the J gene TRBJ2-3, with D hard to call. The CDR3 sequence is 10 residues long. Trimming left V 6 bases short and J 10 bases short, with 8 bases between. CDR1 and CDR2 from the germline V gene are SNHLY and FYNNEI.

The chain joins TRBV19 to TRBJ2-7, with 11 bases identical to TRBD1. Trimming cost V 6 bases and J 3 bases; bases outside gene matches: 1. There are 13 residues in the CDR3. CDR1 and CDR2 from the germline V gene are LNHDA and SQIVND (reference sequence). The chain's CDR3 is CASRGQGDYEQYF. Written as DNA, the CDR3 is TGTGCCAGTAGGGGACAGGGGGACTACGAGCAGTACTTC.

There are many counts of this clonotype. The chain combines TRBV25-1 with TRBJ1-2, with 8 bases matching TRBD1. Per the germline V gene, CDR1 is MGHDK and CDR2 is SYGVNS. The trim removed 9 bases at V and 8 bases at J, leaving 8 bases unmatched. The CDR3 has 12 residues. Here the CDR3 reads CASSGGAGGYTF. The DNA of the CDR3 is TGTGCCAGTTCAGGGGGCGCGGGAGGCTACACCTTC.

This clonotype was counted ten times or more. This sequence joins TRBV10-1 and TRBJ2-7; 13 nucleotides agree with TRBD2. Germline loops: CDR1 WNHNN, CDR2 SYGVQD (reference sequence). V lost 3 bases and J lost 5; bases outside the gene matches: 4. The CDR3 spans 15 residues. CDR3 coding DNA: TGCGCCAGCAGTGATTCTGGACTAGCGGGAGACGAGCAGTACTTC. Protein: CASSDSGLAGDEQYF.

Remarks on this clonotype: Relative to the germline gene, one junction end is altered; a read error may explain this. The V and J genes are TRBV12-3 or TRBV12-4 and TRBJ2-5, with a possible D match to TRBD1 (5 bases). The CDR3 sequence is 17 residues long. CDR3 loop: CASSDGPLDTTQETQYF. The CDR3 DNA sequence: TGTGCCAGCAGTGACGGGCCCTTGGACACAACTCAAGAGACTCAGTACTTC.

This clonotype was counted at least ten times. The chain couples TRBV29-1 to TRBJ2-5, with 7 positions matching TRBD1. The ends lost 3 bases at V and 4 bases at J; junction bases unmatched: 5. The germline V gene has CDR1 SQVTM and CDR2 ANQGSEA. The CDR3 contains 13 residues. The CDR3: CSVDEAGGETQYF. In DNA form, the CDR3 reads TGCAGCGTTGATGAAGCAGGGGGAGAGACCCAGTACTTC.

In regard to this clonotype: A single base separates this from a much larger clone, so it may be a read error. The chain recombines TRBV11-2 with TRBJ2-1; 15 nucleotides align to TRBD2. This CDR3 contains 17 residues. V dropped 5 bases and J dropped 1; count of bases not matched to a gene: 3. Germline V gene lookup returns CDR1 SGHAT and CDR2 FQNNGV. CDR3 bases: TGTGCCAGCAGCCGAGGACTAGCGGGAGGGTCCTACAATGAGCAGTTCTTC. Encoded protein: CASSRGLAGGSYNEQFF.

This clonotype appeared a few times. A read error may explain this, as a much larger clone is one base away. The chain is built from TRBV5-1 and TRBJ2-7; possible D gene TRBD2, 7 bases. There are 13 residues in the CDR3. CDR1 SGHRS and CDR2 YFSETQ come from the germline V gene. The V end lost 3 bases, the J end lost 6 bases, and 13 bases lay between the germline ends. For the CDR3, the DNA is TGCGCCAGCAGCTCCCGGGGGGCCCGCGAGCAGTACTTC. Encoded protein: CASSSRGAREQYF.

The chain is built from TRBV19 and TRBJ1-2; 8 bases are shared with TRBD1. The germline V gene encodes CDR1 LNHDA and CDR2 SQIVND (reference sequence). The V and J ends lost 4 bases and 2 bases, in that order; junction bases with no gene match: 6. The CDR3 has 15 residues. In DNA form, the CDR3 reads TGTGCCAGTAGTACAAACAGGGGGTCCAACTATGGCTACACCTTC. Residues: CASSTNRGSNYGYTF.

CDR3 loop: CASRPLGQANYGYTF. In nucleotides, the CDR3 is TGTGCCAGCAGACCTCTGGGACAGGCTAACTATGGCTACACCTTC. The chain uses TRBV27 and TRBJ1-2, with 8 bases that match TRBD1. This CDR3 is built from 15 residues. Germline V CDR1 and CDR2: MNHEY, SMNVEV (reference sequence). The V gene end was trimmed by 6 bases and the J gene end by 0 bases; junction bases not matched to a gene: 6.

Only a few counts were recorded for this clonotype. The chain has TRBV18 and TRBJ1-5, with TRBD1 matching over 9 bases. The germline CDR1 and CDR2 sequences are KGHSH and LQKENI. CDR3 length: 15 residues. V shed 4 bases, J shed 5 bases, and the junction held 6 bases outside the gene matches. This CDR3 is CASSLGTGWDQPQHF. In DNA form, the CDR3 reads TGTGCCAGCTCACTCGGGACAGGGTGGGATCAGCCCCAGCATTTT.

This clonotype was counted a single time. Just one base apart from a much larger clone, this may be a read error. The chain uses TRBV9 and TRBJ1-4; D is uncertain. The CDR3 has 15 residues. The germline gives CDR1 SGDLS, CDR2 YYNGEE. CDR3 sequence (DNA): TGTGCCAGCAGCGTAAGGGTTGCAACTAATGAAAAACCGTTTTTT. Its translation: CASSVRVATNEKPFF.

The sample holds a few counts of this clonotype. J is TRBJ2-1 and V is TRBV5-1; 9 bases fit TRBD2. The CDR3 covers 17 residues. The germline CDR1 and CDR2 sequences are SGHRS and YFSETQ. Trimming took 4 bases from V and 0 from J; bases not matched to a gene: 8. CDR3 in amino acids: CASSLLAGSSSYNEQFF. CDR3 nucleotides: TGCGCCAGCAGCCTCCTAGCGGGGTCAAGCTCCTACAATGAGCAGTTCTTC.

At least ten counts were recorded for this clonotype. The chain carries TRBV5-1 and TRBJ1-3; unclear D gene. Trimming removed 3 bases at V and 2 bases at J, with 15 bases between. The CDR3 sequence is 16 residues long. Germline-derived CDR1 and CDR2 are SGHRS and YFSETQ. CDR3 protein: CASSWGARTPGNTIYF. CDR3 DNA sequence: TGCGCCAGCAGCTGGGGTGCGAGAACCCCTGGAAACACCATATATTTT. Supplemented by reference TRBV5-1 and TRBJ1-3, the full variable domain reads KAGVTQTPRYLIKTRGQQVTLSCSPISGHRSVSWYQQTPGQGLQFLFEYFSETQRNKGNFPGRFSGRQFSNSRSEMNVSTLELGDSALYLCASSWGARTPGNTIYFGEGSWLTVV.